The 11 T cell receptor beta chains presented below share a single source sample, sequenced in a study of control samples from healthy donors and cancer patients. TCRdb's copy holds only in-frame clones and misses some; the assay was immunoSEQ multiplex PCR. The table lists about 130,000 clones, about 93% of them singletons. Sequencing input: PBMCs. These receptors originate from a man in his sixties with colorectal cancer.

The CDR3, as DNA: TGTGCCAGCAGAGCCCTAAAGGGGGCTACTACAGATACGCAGTATTTT. This encodes CASRALKGATTDTQYF. This chain joins TRBV27 and TRBJ2-3; 7 bases match TRBD1. This CDR3 has 16 residues. V was clipped by 6 bases and J by 3 bases; unmatched bases: 12. Looked up from germline, CDR1 is MNHEY and CDR2 is SMNVEV (reference sequence).

This sequence joins TRBV5-1 and TRBJ1-4; D unresolved. V was shortened by 2 bases and J by 0 bases, with 8 bases between the two germline ends. Germline CDR1 is SGHRS and CDR2 is YFSETQ. The CDR3 is 15 residues long. The CDR3 loop is CASSFGRATNEKLFF. In nucleotides, the CDR3 is TGCGCCAGCAGCTTCGGGCGGGCAACTAATGAAAAACTGTTTTTT. Filled out from reference TRBV5-1 and TRBJ1-4, the complete variable domain reads KAGVTQTPRYLIKTRGQQVTLSCSPISGHRSVSWYQQTPGQGLQFLFEYFSETQRNKGNFPGRFSGRQFSNSRSEMNVSTLELGDSALYLCASSFGRATNEKLFFGSGTQLSVL.

V and J are TRBV7-9 and TRBJ1-2; 7 nucleotides agree with TRBD1. Germline loops: CDR1 SEHNR, CDR2 FQNEAQ (reference sequence). V shed 2 bases and J 6 bases; nucleotides not matched to a gene: 3. The CDR3 extends over 13 amino acids. The chain's CDR3 is CASSLKQGDGYTF. The CDR3 nucleotides are TGTGCCAGCAGCTTAAAGCAGGGGGATGGCTACACCTTC.

The chain joins TRBV11-2 to TRBJ2-7; weak D call: TRBD2 (5 bases). CDR3 size: 14 residues. Between the trimmed V and J ends, which lost 5 bases and 3 bases, there was a span of 14 bases. Germline loops: CDR1 SGHAT, CDR2 FQNNGV. This CDR3 is CASSLTAGGYEQYF. DNA of the CDR3: TGTGCCAGCAGCCTAACGGCAGGAGGCTACGAGCAGTACTTC.

The gene calls are TRBV11-2 and TRBJ1-2, with 8 nucleotides matching TRBD1. Germline values: CDR1 SGHAT, CDR2 FQNNGV. With 4 bases clipped from V and 4 bases from J, the junction kept 8 bases outside the gene matches. CDR3 length equals 15 residues. The CDR3: CASSSSRGRIYGYTF. The CDR3 DNA follows: TGTGCCAGCAGCTCGTCCAGGGGGCGTATCTATGGCTACACCTTC. Looking up the rest from reference TRBV11-2 and TRBJ1-2 gives the full variable domain: EAGVAQSPRYKIIEKRQSVAFWCNPISGHATLYWYQQILGQGPKLLIQFQNNGVVDDSQLPKDRFSAERLKGVDSTLKIQPAKLEDSAVYLCASSSSRGRIYGYTFGSGTRLTVV.

The J gene is TRBJ2-2, the V gene TRBV30; D gene unclear. Looked up from germline, CDR1 is GTSNPN and CDR2 is SVGIG (reference sequence). This CDR3 is built from 13 residues. Trimming removed 3 bases at V and 5 bases at J, with 10 bases between. CDR3 nucleotide sequence: TGTGCCTGGAGCCCCCTTCGGACCGGGGAGCTGTTTTTT. It is translated as CAWSPLRTGELFF. Based on the CDR3 plus reference TRBV30 and TRBJ2-2, the full variable domain is SQTIHQWPATLVQPVGSPLSLECTVEGTSNPNLYWYRQAAGRGLQLLFYSVGIGQISSEVPQNLSASRPQDRQFILSSKKLLLSDSGFYLCAWSPLRTGELFFGEGSRLTVL.

CDR3 sequence: CASSMSGSNQPQHF. The CDR3 DNA is TGTGCCAGTAGTATGTCAGGGTCCAATCAGCCCCAGCATTTT. The chain employs TRBV19 and TRBJ1-5; maybe TRBD1 (5 bases). CDR3 length: 14 amino acids. Germline V gene lookup returns CDR1 LNHDA and CDR2 SQIVND (reference sequence). V was cut by 3 bases and J by 3 bases, with 9 bases left in between.

The rearrangement links TRBV4-1 to TRBJ2-2; 8 bases line up with TRBD2. V was pared by 1 base and J by 5 bases, with 12 bases of the junction left unmatched. The CDR3 runs 18 residues. The germline V gene encodes CDR1 MGHRA and CDR2 YSYEKL. The CDR3 nucleotides are TGCGCCAGCAGCCAAGTGGTGGTGGCGGGGGGAGGTACCGGGGAGCTGTTTTTT. Protein product: CASSQVVVAGGGTGELFF.

V and J are TRBV5-6 and TRBJ2-7, with D possibly matching TRBD1 (6 bases). Germline lookup yields CDR1 SGHDT and CDR2 YYEEEE. Between the trimmed V and J ends, which lost 4 bases and 6 bases, there was a span of 26 bases. The CDR3 spans 17 residues. The CDR3, as DNA: TGTGCCAGCAGCCCCGATGCGACCCGACAGGCTCGGGGCGAGCAGTACTTC. Translation gives CASSPDATRQARGEQYF.

The DNA for the CDR3 is TGTGCCAGCAAGCCACTAGCGGGGGGGCGGGGCGGGGAGCTGTTTTTT. Amino acids: CASKPLAGGRGGELFF. This chain links TRBV27 with TRBJ2-2; 13 nucleotides match TRBD2. The length of the CDR3 is 16 residues. CDR1 and CDR2 from the germline V gene are MNHEY and SMNVEV (reference sequence). V was clipped by 7 bases and J by 7 bases; unmatched bases: 9.

The chain combines TRBV24-1 with TRBJ1-1; tentatively, D is TRBD1 (6 bases). The germline gives CDR1 KGHDR, CDR2 SFDVKD. The CDR3 is 13 amino acids. The V end was cut by 9 bases, the J end by 0 bases, with 10 bases between. The DNA for the CDR3 is TGTGCCACCCGCGGACAGATGAACACTGAAGCTTTCTTT. Protein sequence: CATRGQMNTEAFF.